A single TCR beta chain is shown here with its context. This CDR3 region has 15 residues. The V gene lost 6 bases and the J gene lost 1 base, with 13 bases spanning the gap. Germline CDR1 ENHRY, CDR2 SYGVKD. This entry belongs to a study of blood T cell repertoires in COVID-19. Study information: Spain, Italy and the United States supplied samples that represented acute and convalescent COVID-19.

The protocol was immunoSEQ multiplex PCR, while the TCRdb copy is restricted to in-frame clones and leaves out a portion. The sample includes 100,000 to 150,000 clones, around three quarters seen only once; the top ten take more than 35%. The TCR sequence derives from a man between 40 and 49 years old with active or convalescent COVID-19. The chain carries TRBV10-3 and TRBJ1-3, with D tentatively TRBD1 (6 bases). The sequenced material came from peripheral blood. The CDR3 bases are TGTGCCATCAGCCCCAATACAGGGTCTGGAAACACCATATATTTT. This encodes CAISPNTGSGNTIYF.